The clone carrying this T cell receptor beta chain was seen more than once but under ten times. Antigen specificity is unknown. This sample was included in a study of a mutant IDH1 vaccine in newly diagnosed glioma. Study overall: The start of vaccination came 4-6 weeks after radiotherapy alone, or with temozolomide cycles. There were approximately 62% males and approximately 38% females among treated patients, whose mean age was 40.4 years. Receipt of radiotherapy, temozolomide, or both preceded the study, and most received both.

Time point indicated: week 11, during vaccination. What each vaccine dose contained was 300 ug of mutant IDH1 20-mer peptide, accompanied by topical imiquimod. Sequencing used immunoSEQ multiplex PCR; TCRdb keeps in-frame clones, though not all of them. The sample includes fewer than 35,000 clones, around 91% seen only once; the top ten take around 20%. J gave up 0 bases and V 3 bases, and 10 bases lay outside the gene matches. The germline gives CDR1 SQVTM, CDR2 ANQGSEA. The CDR3 has 18 amino acids. This sequence joins TRBV29-1 and TRBJ2-3, with TRBD2 matching 12 bases. The TCR was taken from a man younger than 35 with glioma. The sequenced sample was PBMCs, obtained from a glioma patient whose treatment included an IDH1 peptide vaccine. The CDR3 nucleotides are TGCAGCGTTGATACGGGACTAGCGGGTAAAGCTAGCACAGATACGCAGTATTTT. Residues: CSVDTGLAGKASTDTQYF.